This entry describes one TCR beta chain. Per the germline V gene, CDR1 is SQVTM and CDR2 is ANQGSEA. V gave up 4 bases and J gave up 4 bases; unmatched junction bases: 6. The CDR3 is 14 amino acids. How the authors handled the data: Estimation of nucleated cell counts relied on the amplification of reference gene primers. TCRdb's table, derived via immunoSEQ multiplex PCR, lists solely in-frame clones and lacks some. D and trimming come from the DNA, and the V and J calls and clone size come from that table. This repertoire shows about 69,000 clones, just under 80% found once; its top ten account for more than 45%. This record belongs to a study of blood T cell repertoires in COVID-19. Study overall: Sites in the United States, Italy and Spain provided acute and convalescent COVID-19 samples. Nucleic acid was either cDNA or gDNA, and it came from T cells, B-cell-depleted T cells, or PBMCs.

The rearrangement joins TRBV29-1 to TRBJ2-3, with 9 bases that match TRBD2. The sequenced sample consisted of peripheral blood. The receptor was derived from a human donor in a cohort sampled during active COVID-19. The DNA of the CDR3 is TGCAGCGTTGTTAGACTAGCGGTGCCAGATACGCAGTATTTT. Amino acids: CSVVRLAVPDTQYF.